This T cell receptor beta chain was sequenced in a study of monozygotic twins with cystic fibrosis (dated by TCRdb to the early 2020s). With regard to the full study: Barcoded libraries were prepared with roughly 15 PCR cycles from 2.5 to 3 micrograms of fragmented DNA. To assess genetic influence on V and J gene usage, the study compared TCR beta repertoires within and across 16 monozygotic twin pairs with cystic fibrosis. The cohort comprised ten female and six male twin pairs aged roughly 2.0 to 40 years, median roughly 9 years, mostly children and adolescents. Twins were ranked among about 1,100 cohort participants for weight-for-height and FEVPerc (FEV1 disease centile) on the day of blood sampling. Data for three of the twin pairs had been reported previously in another context.

Beyond this particular receptor, the publication reports: The cohort was small, and the number of shared CDR3s showed no association with age, concordance or disease severity. Simpson clonality was generally low (median approximately 0.01), which suggests a naive-dominated repertoire, and clonality was higher in the most severely affected patients. In 13 of 16 pairs, V gene usage most closely resembled the co-twin's, and the same held for J usage in 8 of 16 pairs, a pattern suggesting genetic constraints. Significantly higher nucleotide-identical clonotype sharing was observed within monozygotic CF twin pairs than between unrelated CF individuals (P = 0.000026, Mann-Whitney).

The twin pairs came from the European Cystic Fibrosis Twin and Sibling Study Cohort, a cohort that recruited patients from roughly 160 CF clinics across 14 European countries. Zygosity and CFTR genotype were verified in-house, with zygosity tested by multiplex PCR of nine short tandem repeat loci. Peripheral blood was sampled from each twin, and clinical parameters were recorded on the day of blood sampling. Phenol/chloroform extraction was used to isolate genomic DNA from peripheral blood cells, and the DNA was then kept in TE buffer at 4 degrees C. CDR1 and CDR2, looked up from the germline V gene (reference sequence), are PRHDT and FYEKMQ. Reading from cysteine to phenylalanine, the CDR3 counts 15 amino acids. The DNA shown is the 45-base CDR3, in frame from base 1. V and J are trimmed by 0 bases and 5 bases, and the gene matches miss 5 bases of the junction. This clone was seen a handful of times. Its antigen has not been determined. Base qualities are not recorded, but no much larger clone differs from it by a single base.

Following the manufacturer's instructions, TCR beta CDR3 regions were amplified by multiplex PCR with the immunoSEQ immune profiling system. An Illumina NextSeq system was used to carry out the sequencing. The original methods were these. Sequence data were processed on the immunoSEQ Analyzer platform, and clonality was computed as the square root of Simpson's index of productive rearrangements. V and J usage similarity was measured by Jensen-Shannon distance, and CDR3 generation probabilities were computed with OLGA. The immuneACCESS database (August 2020) and VDJdb (December 2020) were searched for shared CDR3 sequences. In TCRdb, the immuneACCESS table is reduced to in-frame sequences with V and J assigned. These tables do not hold every clone; where another copy was compared, an unresolved V gene accounts for under half, and the others remain unexplained. V and J calls and clone size are copied from that table; D and trimming were computed from the DNA. The sample includes approximately 36,000 clones, with approximately 90% observed a single time. The top ten constitute under 0.25% of the sample.

The source material was blood. The sequence was obtained from a boy aged 2 to 10 with cystic fibrosis. The chain couples TRBV13 to TRBJ2-7; TRBD2 lines up with 9 middle nucleotides. The CDR3 has the sequence CASSLGGGGAHEQYF. The DNA sequence is as follows: TGTGCCAGCAGCTTAGGTGGCGGGGGGGCCCACGAGCAGTACTTC.